Below, 12 T cell receptor beta chains from the same sample are listed, as sequenced in a study of glioma-infiltrating T cells (dated by TCRdb to between 2015 and 2016). For sequencing, an Illumina MiSeq was employed. TCR alpha and beta CDR3 regions were amplified with the iRepertoire nested amplicon-rescue multiplex PCR (arm-PCR) platform from RNA. The raw public reads went through TCRdb reprocessing: fastp at Q25, MiXCR clone calling, in-frame beta chains kept. Rows are combined by CDR3 protein, so each entry shows the most common genes and DNA. The sample records about 190,000 distinct CDR3 sequences, about 31% of which are singletons. 20% to 25% of the sample goes to the ten largest clones. The material sequenced was glioma tissue, nonneoplastic brain tissue, or PBMCs (not recorded which). These receptors were obtained from a human donor with low-grade glioma or glioblastoma, undergoing nonglioma brain surgery, or in good health (not recorded which).

The J gene is TRBJ2-2, the V gene TRBV5-1; D tentatively fits TRBD1 or TRBD2 (5 bases each). This CDR3 has 17 amino acids. The germline gives CDR1 SGHRS, CDR2 YFSETQ. Trimming removed 0 bases from V and 5 bases from J, with 17 bases in between. The CDR3 reads CASSLAPGTERTGELFF. CDR3 DNA sequence: TGCGCCAGCAGCTTGGCCCCTGGGACGGAGAGAACCGGGGAGCTGTTTTTT.

This clonotype was found a few times. The CDR3 DNA follows: TGTTTGGCAGGGACCATGAACACTGAAGCTTTCTTT. As protein: CLAGTMNTEAFF. The chain carries TRBV30 and TRBJ1-1; D may be TRBD1 (5 bases). The CDR3 length is 12 residues. Germline V gene sequence: CDR1 GTSNPN, CDR2 SVGIG (reference sequence).

In this sample, this clonotype turned up a few times. One end of the junction does not line up with germline, which may come from a read error. This chain uses TRBV3-1 with TRBJ2-1; perhaps TRBD2 as D (5 bases). CDR3 length: 13 residues. The germline V gene encodes CDR1 LGHDT and CDR2 YNNKEL (reference sequence). For the CDR3, the DNA is TGTGTCAGCAGCCAAGGGAGACACAATGAGCAGTTCTTC. As protein: CVSSQGRHNEQFF.

This clonotype was observed at least ten times. The genes are TRBV15 and TRBJ2-7; the D gene is possibly TRBD2 (6 bases). V was trimmed by 0 bases and J by 3 bases, leaving 9 bases between them. CDR3 length equals 14 residues. Germline V gene sequence: CDR1 LNHNV, CDR2 YYDKDF (reference sequence). The CDR3 DNA sequence: TGTGCCACCAGCAGAGATCAGACTAGCTACGAGCAGTACTTC. Its protein product is CATSRDQTSYEQYF.

The chain is built from TRBV20-1 and TRBJ2-1; 8 bases are a match to TRBD2. Per the germline V gene, CDR1 is DFQATT and CDR2 is SNEGSKA (reference sequence). This CDR3 has 16 amino acids. The V and J ends lost 7 bases and 11 bases, in that order; junction bases with no gene match: 22. In DNA form, the CDR3 reads TGCAGTGGTTACCTAGCGGGCACACCCTCCTACAACAAGCAGTTCTTC. This gives the protein CSGYLAGTPSYNKQFF.

This clonotype was seen at least ten times. CDR3 residues: CASSKDGINDRKLFF. The CDR3 region has the DNA TGTGCCAGCAGTAAGGACGGCATTAATGATCGGAAACTGTTTTTT. The chain has TRBV2 and TRBJ1-4; D call uncertain. CDR1 and CDR2 (germline): SNHLY, FYNNEI. V lost 5 bases and J 11 bases, leaving 21 bases between the germline ends. The CDR3 sequence is 15 residues long.

As for this clonotype: A much more abundant neighbour one base away suggests this may be a read error. The genes are TRBV2 and TRBJ2-5; D remains unclear. Germline V CDR1 and CDR2: SNHLY, FYNNEI. V lost 3 bases and J lost 7, with 15 bases in between. The CDR3 has 14 amino acids. CDR3 coding DNA: TGTGCCAGCAGTGAGGCAGGCGTCAAGGGGACCCAGTACTTC. Encoded protein: CASSEAGVKGTQYF.

This rearrangement joins TRBV6-2 or TRBV6-3 to TRBJ1-5; TRBD1 matches 10 bases. Looked up from germline, CDR1 is MNHEY and CDR2 is SVGEGT. The CDR3 contains 17 residues. The ends lost 2 bases at V and 5 bases at J; junction bases unmatched: 9. The CDR3: CASSYGSGTGVHQPQHF. The CDR3 DNA reads TGTGCCAGCAGTTACGGCTCCGGGACAGGGGTCCATCAGCCCCAGCATTTT.

As regards this clonotype: This may arise from a read error, as a much more abundant clone is one base away. This chain connects TRBV25-1 to TRBJ2-5; a possible D gene is TRBD2 (5 bases). The CDR3 sequence is 12 residues long. Between the trimmed V and J ends, which lost 10 bases and 1 base, there was a span of 10 bases. Germline loops: CDR1 MGHDK, CDR2 SYGVNS. The CDR3, as DNA: TGTGCCACCCGGGGATCCCAAGAGACCCAGTACTTC. Protein product: CATRGSQETQYF.

The CDR3 region is CASSIGGGMKEQFF. For the CDR3, the DNA is TGTGCCAGTAGTATCGGGGGAGGTATGAAAGAGCAGTTCTTC. The chain links TRBV19 to TRBJ2-1, with a weak D call TRBD2 (6 bases). The V end was cut by 3 bases, the J end by 10 bases, with 16 bases between. Germline V gene sequence: CDR1 LNHDA, CDR2 SQIVND (reference sequence). This CDR3 has 14 residues.

This clonotype has a count of ten or more. V gene TRBV20-1 combines with J gene TRBJ2-5, with 7 bases lining up with TRBD1. V was clipped by 2 bases and J by 2 bases; unmatched bases: 5. Per germline, CDR1 DFQATT and CDR2 SNEGSKA (reference sequence). This CDR3 region has 14 residues. DNA for the CDR3: TGCAGTGCTAGACGGACAGGCCGGCAAGAGACCCAGTACTTC. Protein product: CSARRTGRQETQYF.

This clonotype was counted ten times or more. The genes are TRBV19 and TRBJ2-1; TRBD2 agrees at 8 bases. With V trimmed by 3 bases and J by 12 bases, 19 bases remained unmatched. Germline CDR1 and CDR2: LNHDA and SQIVND (reference sequence). CDR3 length: 17 amino acids. The CDR3, as DNA: TGTGCCAGTAGTATCTCCTCTCGACTAGCGCCTCTTCCAGGGCAGTTCTTC. It translates to CASSISSRLAPLPGQFF.